Presented here are 26 T cell receptor beta chains from one specimen sequenced in a study of radiotherapy plus CTLA-4 blockade in lung cancer. Sequenced by immunoSEQ multiplex PCR; TCRdb stores in-frame clones only, minus some. The sample lists tens of thousands of clones, 60% to 85% occurring once. The source material was peripheral blood, sampled from a patient treated with radiotherapy plus ipilimumab. The receptors originated from a human donor with non-small cell lung cancer who had a partial response to radiotherapy plus ipilimumab. Some clones in this sample may be carry-over from other donors' samples.

The chain employs TRBV6-1 and TRBJ2-5; D is possibly TRBD1 (5 bases). Per the germline V gene, CDR1 is MNHNS and CDR2 is SASEGT. The CDR3 consists of 11 residues. V dropped 5 bases and J dropped 5 bases, with 6 bases sitting between them. The CDR3, as DNA: TGTGCCAGCAGTTACAGGGAGACCCAGTACTTC. This gives the protein CASSYRETQYF.

V usage is TRBV5-4 and J usage is TRBJ2-2; the D is unclear. CDR3 length: 16 amino acids. The V end was cut by 2 bases, the J end by 4 bases, with 15 bases between. CDR1 and CDR2 (germline): SGHNT, YYREEE (reference sequence). Here the CDR3 reads CASSFEGAPTTGELFF. The CDR3 DNA sequence: TGTGCCAGCAGCTTCGAAGGAGCCCCAACCACCGGGGAGCTGTTTTTT.

This chain uses TRBV19 with TRBJ1-6, with D hard to call. The CDR3 consists of 16 residues. Trimming stripped 4 bases from V and 7 bases from J, with 17 bases between. Germline V gives CDR1 LNHDA, CDR2 SQIVND (reference sequence). The CDR3 spells CASSTIGGRLNSPLHF. CDR3 DNA: TGTGCCAGTAGTACTATCGGAGGCAGATTAAATTCACCCCTCCACTTT.

This chain connects TRBV19 to TRBJ2-7, with D perhaps TRBD1 (6 bases). Germline V gene data show CDR1 as LNHDA and CDR2 as SQIVND (reference sequence). With 5 bases removed from V and 3 bases from J, the gap between germline ends came to 17 bases. The CDR3 runs 15 residues. CDR3 in amino acids: CASSPRGSGDYEQYF. In DNA form, the CDR3 reads TGTGCCAGTAGTCCTAGGGGGTCAGGAGACTACGAGCAGTACTTC.

The chain couples TRBV15 to TRBJ2-3; D call uncertain. Trimming left V 0 bases short and J 0 bases short, with 10 bases between. This CDR3 spans 16 amino acids. CDR1 LNHNV and CDR2 YYDKDF come from the germline V gene (reference sequence). The CDR3 region is CATSREGAASTDTQYF. CDR3 in DNA: TGTGCCACCAGCAGAGAGGGTGCGGCTAGCACAGATACGCAGTATTTT.

This rearrangement joins TRBV7-8 to TRBJ2-3, with TRBD1 matching over 8 bases. The junction had 7 bases not matched to a gene; V was cut back by 5 bases and J by 0 bases. This CDR3 has 16 amino acids. Germline CDR1 SGHVS, CDR2 FQNEAQ. The CDR3 region has the DNA TGTGCCAGCAGCCGGACAGGGCCGGGGAGCACAGATACGCAGTATTTT. Encoded protein: CASSRTGPGSTDTQYF.

The gene calls are TRBV27 and TRBJ1-1; 7 bases fit TRBD1. The junction had 7 bases not matched to a gene; V was cut back by 5 bases and J by 1 base. CDR1 and CDR2 (germline): MNHEY, SMNVEV (reference sequence). This CDR3 spans 15 amino acids. Here the CDR3 reads CASSATRDRNTEAFF. The CDR3 DNA follows: TGTGCCAGCAGTGCAACCCGGGACAGGAACACTGAAGCTTTCTTT.

This clone is medium-sized (0.01 to 0.1%) by share. This chain uses TRBV13 with TRBJ2-2, with 8 bases that match TRBD1. From germline, CDR1 is PRHDT and CDR2 FYEKMQ (reference sequence). The V gene end was trimmed by 5 bases and the J gene end by 5 bases; junction bases not matched to a gene: 7. The CDR3 sequence is 15 residues long. The CDR3: CASSPPTGATGELFF. Here the CDR3 DNA reads TGTGCCAGCAGCCCGCCGACAGGGGCGACCGGGGAGCTGTTTTTT.

CDR3 protein: CASRWEGPRGGYTF. The CDR3 DNA is TGTGCCAGCAGGTGGGAGGGGCCGAGAGGTGGCTACACCTTC. The rearrangement links TRBV28 to TRBJ1-2; D perhaps matches TRBD1 (5 bases). Germline lookup yields CDR1 MDHEN and CDR2 SYDVKM. Trimming removed 6 bases at V and 7 bases at J, with 18 bases between. The CDR3 runs to 14 residues.

The rearrangement uses TRBV6-5 and TRBJ1-1; 7 nucleotides line up with TRBD1. The CDR3 spans 13 residues. The trim removed 2 bases at V and 10 bases at J, leaving 7 bases unmatched. CDR1 and CDR2 (germline): MNHEY, SVGAGI. CDR3 DNA: TGTGCCAGCAGTTACCACGACAGGGTGGTAGCTTTCTTT. This encodes CASSYHDRVVAFF.

This clone was observed a handful of times. The chain employs TRBV20-1 and TRBJ2-1; D gene ambiguous. The CDR3 runs to 11 residues. CDR1 is DFQATT and CDR2 is SNEGSKA in the germline V gene (reference sequence). V lost 6 bases and J 9 bases, leaving 12 bases between the germline ends. This CDR3 is CSAETAVEQFF. For the CDR3, the DNA is TGCAGTGCCGAGACGGCGGTTGAGCAGTTCTTC.

J is TRBJ1-4 and V is TRBV15; D remains unclear. Trimming removed 2 bases at V and 12 bases at J, with 16 bases between. The V gene's germline CDR1 is LNHNV and CDR2 YYDKDF (reference sequence). The CDR3 contains 14 residues. In DNA, the CDR3 is TGTGCCACCAGCAGAAGAGGTGGAGGGTTAGAACTGTTTTTT. This codes for CATSRRGGGLELFF.

CDR3 region: CASSTKGTPAIFYGYTF. CDR3 bases: TGTGCCAGCAGCACTAAAGGGACACCCGCAATTTTTTATGGCTACACCTTC. The V call is TRBV11-3, the J call TRBJ1-2; D might be TRBD1 (6 bases). Trimming pared 5 bases from V and 5 bases from J, leaving 24 bases between. The CDR3 extends over 17 amino acids. Germline V gene data show CDR1 as SGHNT and CDR2 as YENEEA.

The V call is TRBV28, the J call TRBJ1-1; perhaps TRBD1 as D (6 bases). V was shortened by 3 bases and J by 1 base, with 12 bases between the two germline ends. This CDR3 has 15 amino acids. Germline values: CDR1 MDHEN, CDR2 SYDVKM. The CDR3 loop is CASSFLGQANTEAFF. CDR3 DNA: TGTGCCAGCAGTTTTTTGGGACAAGCGAACACTGAAGCTTTCTTT.

J is TRBJ2-7 and V is TRBV18, with D tentatively TRBD1 (6 bases). From germline, CDR1 is KGHSH and CDR2 LQKENI. Between the trimmed V and J ends, which lost 5 bases and 9 bases, there was a span of 23 bases. The CDR3 sequence is 15 residues long. In DNA form, the CDR3 reads TGTGCCAGCTCATCAAACCGGGACATGGGCATCGGGCAGTACTTC. Protein product: CASSSNRDMGIGQYF.

The chain links TRBV6-1 to TRBJ2-5, with TRBD1 identical over 7 bases. In germline, CDR1 is MNHNS, CDR2 SASEGT. This CDR3 contains 15 residues. Germline trimming cut 4 bases from V and 4 bases from J; bases unmatched to any gene: 9. DNA of the CDR3: TGTGCCAGCAGTGGACAGGGCCTTGAGGCAGAGACCCAGTACTTC. This gives the protein CASSGQGLEAETQYF.

This clone occurred once. The chain joins TRBV28 to TRBJ1-6, with 9 nucleotides matching TRBD1. The V gene's germline CDR1 is MDHEN and CDR2 SYDVKM. The CDR3 contains 16 residues. V gave up 3 bases and J gave up 6 bases; unmatched junction bases: 6. The DNA of the CDR3 is TGTGCCAGCAGTTTCATTTGGGGACAGGGTAATTCACCCCTCCACTTT. This encodes CASSFIWGQGNSPLHF. The entire variable domain, with the rest obtained from reference TRBV28 and TRBJ1-6, is as follows: DVKVTQSSRYLVKRTGEKVFLECVQDMDHENMFWYRQDPGLGLRLIYFSYDVKMKEKGDIPEGYSVSREKKERFSLILESASTNQTSMYLCASSFIWGQGNSPLHFGNGTRLTVT.

The V call is TRBV19, the J call TRBJ2-3; 7 bases align to TRBD1. CDR3 length: 15 amino acids. Unmatched junction bases numbered 5, after V lost 3 bases and J lost 2 bases. CDR1 and CDR2 from the germline V gene are LNHDA and SQIVND (reference sequence). The CDR3 here is CASSMGDSPTDTQYF. In DNA, the CDR3 is TGTGCCAGTAGTATGGGGGACAGTCCCACAGATACGCAGTATTTT. The entire variable domain, with the rest obtained from reference TRBV19 and TRBJ2-3, is as follows: DGGITQSPKYLFRKEGQNVTLSCEQNLNHDAMYWYRQDPGQGLRLIYYSQIVNDFQKGDIAEGYSVSREKKESFPLTVTSAQKNPTAFYLCASSMGDSPTDTQYFGPGTRLTVL.

The V and J genes are TRBV7-2 and TRBJ1-5; D gene unclear. Germline V lookup: CDR1 SGHTA, CDR2 FQGNSA. This CDR3 contains 13 residues. The V and J ends lost 4 bases and 1 base respectively, with 5 bases between them. The CDR3 DNA follows: TGTGCCAGCAGCTATCAGAGCAATCAGCCCCAGCATTTT. It yields the protein CASSYQSNQPQHF.

This rearrangement joins TRBV14 to TRBJ2-7; D perhaps matches TRBD2 (5 bases). Trimming stripped 6 bases from V and 0 bases from J, with 6 bases between. Germline V gene data show CDR1 as SGHDN and CDR2 as FVKESK. The length of the CDR3 is 12 residues. CDR3 region: CASRGSSYEQYF. The CDR3 DNA reads as TGTGCCAGCAGGGGGAGCTCCTACGAGCAGTACTTC.

The V call is TRBV10-3, the J call TRBJ2-7; D perhaps matches TRBD2 (6 bases). The CDR3 contains 15 residues. Germline V lookup: CDR1 ENHRY, CDR2 SYGVKD. Trimming removed 6 bases at V and 4 bases at J, with 19 bases between. The CDR3 bases are TGTGCCATCAGAAACCCCGGGACTGACAAGTACGAGCAGTACTTC. Translating it yields CAIRNPGTDKYEQYF.

This clone has only one observation. The chain links TRBV10-1 to TRBJ2-2, with 8 bases fitting TRBD2. Trimming removed 2 bases from V and 4 bases from J; junction bases left unmatched: 3. CDR1 WNHNN and CDR2 SYGVQD come from the germline V gene (reference sequence). The CDR3 loop spans 15 amino acids. In DNA form, the CDR3 reads TGCGCCAGCAGTGAGCGGGAGGGCCGCACCGGGGAGCTGTTTTTT. It yields the protein CASSEREGRTGELFF.

This chain joins TRBV29-1 and TRBJ1-3, with TRBD1 as a possible D gene (5 bases). This CDR3 has 13 amino acids. The V end was cut by 7 bases, the J end by 4 bases, with 14 bases between. CDR1 and CDR2 from the germline V gene are SQVTM and ANQGSEA. The CDR3 loop reads CSASRDSGNTIYF. CDR3 DNA: TGCAGCGCCTCTCGGGACTCAGGAAACACCATATATTTT.

This sequence joins TRBV6-5 and TRBJ2-7; maybe TRBD2 (6 bases). The germline CDR1 and CDR2 sequences are MNHEY and SVGAGI. The CDR3 has 13 amino acids. V was cut by 8 bases and J by 2 bases, with 13 bases left in between. The CDR3 reads CASRTTGAYEQYF. CDR3 sequence (DNA): TGTGCCAGCCGTACCACGGGGGCCTACGAGCAGTACTTC.

The V gene is TRBV14, the J gene TRBJ2-5; D ambiguous. Germline V gives CDR1 SGHDN, CDR2 FVKESK. This CDR3 region has 12 residues. The germline V and J ends were trimmed by 4 bases and 5 bases, with 8 bases remaining between them. The CDR3 coding sequence is TGTGCCAGCAGCCGAACAGTGGAGACCCAGTACTTC. It specifies CASSRTVETQYF.

In its sample, this clone was seen a few times. This chain connects TRBV11-2 to TRBJ1-3, with 7 bases matching TRBD1. J gave up 2 bases and V 5 bases, and 9 bases lay outside the gene matches. Germline V gene data show CDR1 as SGHAT and CDR2 as FQNNGV. The CDR3 is 16 amino acids. Here the CDR3 reads CASSRLTGEAGNTIYF. The DNA of the CDR3 is TGTGCCAGCAGCCGTTTAACAGGGGAAGCTGGAAACACCATATATTTT.